The rows below give T cell receptor beta chains drawn from one sample of a study of blood T cell repertoires in COVID-19. Sequenced by immunoSEQ multiplex PCR; TCRdb stores in-frame clones only, minus some. In the table there are over 200,000 clones, roughly 89% of which are singletons. Source material: peripheral blood. These receptor sequences come from a man aged 55 to 70 who had recovered from COVID-19. Each CDR3 is given with its conserved first and last residue. D genes are given only for firm matches. Clone size is shown for a subset of rows, as once, few, many or a class of expanded clone.

TRBV3-1/TRBV3-2	.	TRBJ2-2	.	14	CASGNLGVTGELFF	TGTGCCAGCGGGAACCTAGGGGTTACCGGGGAGCTGTTTTTT
TRBV15	.	TRBJ1-1	.	12	CATSRDLEGAFF	TGTGCCACCAGCAGAGATTTGGAGGGAGCTTTCTTT
TRBV7-8	.	TRBJ2-7	.	16	CASSLTGTGEPYEQYF	TGTGCCAGCAGCTTAACCGGGACTGGAGAACCCTACGAGCAGTACTTC
TRBV5-3	.	TRBJ1-1	TRBD1	15	CARSLQETGLCAAFF	TGTGCCAGAAGCTTACAGGAGACAGGGCTTTGTGCAGCTTTCTTT
TRBV19	.	TRBJ2-7	.	15	CASSIGQGSIYEQYF	TGTGCCAGTAGTATAGGGCAGGGAAGTATCTACGAGCAGTACTTC
TRBV19	.	TRBJ2-1	.	11	CASQVYNEQFF	TGTGCCAGTCAGGTCTACAATGAGCAGTTCTTC
TRBV4-2	.	TRBJ2-2	TRBD1	15	CASQRGTGDTGELFF	TGTGCCAGCCAGCGGGGGACAGGGGACACCGGGGAGCTGTTTTTT
TRBV27	.	TRBJ2-1	.	13	CASSFNAYNEQFF	TGTGCCAGCAGCTTTAATGCGTACAATGAGCAGTTCTTC
TRBV11-2	.	TRBJ2-7	TRBD1	16	CASSLGGTGEGYEQYF	TGTGCCAGCAGCTTAGGGGGGACAGGGGAAGGATACGAGCAGTACTTC
TRBV7-3	.	TRBJ1-1	.	13	CASSPTDRTEAFF	TGTGCCAGCAGTCCAACCGACAGGACCGAAGCTTTCTTT
TRBV6-1	.	TRBJ2-2	.	17	CASSEHGAGSNTGELFF	TGTGCCAGCAGTGAACATGGGGCAGGCTCGAACACCGGGGAGCTGTTTTTT
TRBV29-1	.	TRBJ2-2	TRBD2	15	CSVRPSGANTGELFF	TGCAGCGTTCGTCCTAGCGGCGCGAACACCGGGGAGCTGTTTTTT
TRBV30	.	TRBJ1-5	.	16	CAWSAGRDYSNQPQHF	TGTGCCTGGAGTGCTGGCAGGGATTATAGCAATCAGCCCCAGCATTTT
TRBV27	.	TRBJ1-4	TRBD1	14	CASSSATGGEKLFF	TGTGCCAGCAGTTCAGCGACAGGGGGAGAAAAACTGTTTTTT
TRBV5-4	.	TRBJ1-2	.	14	CASSLFSVPYGYTF	TGTGCCAGCAGCCTCTTCAGTGTCCCGTATGGCTACACCTTC
TRBV7-2	.	TRBJ2-3	TRBD2	19	CASSLDPPTSGVGTDTQYF	TGTGCCAGCAGCTTAGACCCCCCGACTAGCGGGGTGGGCACAGATACGCAGTATTTT
TRBV18	.	TRBJ1-1	.	14	CASSLQAGITEAFF	TGTGCCAGCTCACTTCAGGCAGGAATCACTGAAGCTTTCTTT
TRBV15	.	TRBJ1-4	TRBD1	14	CATSRDRVGEKLFF	TGTGCCACCAGCAGGGACAGGGTTGGTGAAAAACTGTTTTTT
TRBV5-1	.	TRBJ1-5	TRBD1	14	CASSPGTGNQPQHF	TGCGCCAGCAGCCCTGGGACAGGAAATCAGCCCCAGCATTTT
TRBV3-1/TRBV3-2	.	TRBJ2-7	.	13	CASSQDSSREQYF	TGTGCCAGCAGCCAAGATTCGAGCCGCGAGCAGTACTTC
TRBV18	.	TRBJ2-1	TRBD2	15	CASSQQTSVYNEQFF	TGTGCCAGCTCACAGCAGACTAGCGTCTACAATGAGCAGTTCTTC
TRBV6-5	.	TRBJ1-5	.	13	CASKEQGYQPQHF	TGTGCCTCAAAGGAGCAGGGGTATCAGCCCCAGCATTTT
TRBV7-3	.	TRBJ2-2	TRBD1	15	CASSRDRAKAGELFF	TGTGCCAGCAGCAGAGACAGGGCTAAGGCCGGGGAGCTGTTTTTT
TRBV20-1	.	TRBJ2-3	TRBD2	17	CSASQRAGGMQADTQYF	TGCAGTGCTAGTCAACGAGCGGGAGGGATGCAGGCAGATACGCAGTATTTT
TRBV4-1	.	TRBJ2-7	TRBD2	18	CASSRGRQTTGGTYEQYF	TGCGCCAGCAGCCGAGGACGCCAGACGACGGGAGGGACCTACGAGCAGTACTTC
TRBV5-1	.	TRBJ1-2	.	13	CASSPQTNYGYTF	TGCGCCAGCAGCCCACAGACTAACTATGGCTACACCTTC
TRBV24-1	.	TRBJ1-1	TRBD1	21	CATSDPGSTGETNYRDTEAFF	TGTGCCACCAGTGACCCGGGTTCGACAGGGGAAACCAATTACCGAGACACTGAAGCTTTCTTT
TRBV20-1	.	TRBJ1-2	.	11	CSAGADYGYTF	TGCAGTGCTGGAGCGGACTATGGCTACACCTTC
TRBV28	.	TRBJ1-5	TRBD1	12	CATGTANQPQHF	TGTGCCACCGGGACAGCTAATCAGCCCCAGCATTTT
TRBV6-6	.	TRBJ2-7	.	14	CASSYGLGQVDCPF	TGTGCCAGCAGTTACGGGCTGGGGCAGGTGGATTGCCCCTTC
TRBV28	.	TRBJ2-7	TRBD2	13	CASRRAGSYEQYF	TGTGCCAGCAGGCGAGCGGGATCCTACGAGCAGTACTTC
TRBV30	.	TRBJ1-6	.	11	CAWDRYSPLHF	TGTGCCTGGGACAGGTATTCACCCCTCCACTTT
TRBV19	.	TRBJ2-2	TRBD2	16	CASSSTGTSRSGELFF	TGTGCCAGTAGCAGTACCGGGACTAGCCGGTCCGGGGAGCTGTTTTTT
TRBV4-1	.	TRBJ2-2	.	16	CASSQETGANTGELFF	TGCGCCAGCAGCCAAGAAACGGGGGCGAACACCGGGGAGCTGTTTTTT
TRBV2	.	TRBJ1-2	.	13	CASSAGPGFGYTF	TGTGCCAGCAGTGCAGGCCCAGGCTTTGGCTACACCTTC
TRBV18	.	TRBJ1-1	.	13	CASSPPGGTEAFF	TGTGCCAGCTCACCCCCTGGGGGGACTGAAGCTTTCTTT
TRBV20-1	.	TRBJ1-3	.	11	CSANSRNTIYF	TGCAGTGCTAACAGTCGAAACACCATATATTTT
TRBV5-1	.	TRBJ1-2	.	13	CASSLTVNYGYTF	TGCGCCAGCAGCTTGACGGTCAACTATGGCTACACCTTC
TRBV28	once	TRBJ2-5	TRBD1	14	CASSSTGGGETQYF	TGTGCCAGCAGTTCAACAGGGGGCGGAGAGACCCAGTACTTC
TRBV7-3	.	TRBJ2-3	TRBD2	18	CASSLRGAGGMGTDTQYF	TGTGCCAGCAGCTTAAGAGGAGCGGGAGGGATGGGCACAGATACGCAGTATTTT
TRBV6-5	.	TRBJ1-6	.	14	CASSREQYNSPLHF	TGTGCCAGCAGCCGAGAGCAATATAATTCACCCCTCCACTTT
TRBV10-3	.	TRBJ1-2	TRBD1	12	CAISQGAYGYTF	TGTGCCATCAGTCAGGGGGCTTATGGCTACACCTTC
TRBV5-1	once	TRBJ1-4	TRBD1	15	CASSLEGGANEKLFF	TGCGCCAGCAGCTTGGAAGGGGGCGCGAATGAAAAACTGTTTTTT
TRBV10-2	.	TRBJ2-1	TRBD1	16	CASSEQGGYSYNEQFF	TGCGCCAGCAGTGAGCAAGGGGGCTACTCCTACAATGAGCAGTTCTTC
TRBV2	once	TRBJ2-1	TRBD2	18	CASRPGLAGEAFSNEQFF	TGTGCCAGCCGACCGGGACTAGCGGGAGAAGCATTCAGCAATGAGCAGTTCTTC
TRBV11-2	.	TRBJ2-7	.	15	CASSSLLAVSYEQYF	TGTGCCAGCAGCTCCCTCTTAGCGGTCTCCTACGAGCAGTACTTC
TRBV29-1	.	TRBJ2-1	TRBD2	15	CSVGASGRAYNEQFF	TGCAGCGTTGGGGCTAGCGGGAGGGCCTACAATGAGCAGTTCTTC
TRBV28	.	TRBJ1-5	.	17	CASSPSSGRQGNQPQHF	TGTGCCAGCAGTCCCTCCTCGGGGAGGCAAGGCAATCAGCCCCAGCATTTT
TRBV4-1	.	TRBJ1-2	.	13	CASSQGRWSGYTF	TGCGCCAGCAGCCAAGGCAGATGGTCTGGCTACACCTTC
TRBV11-2	.	TRBJ1-1	.	16	CASSSDPPGIATEAFF	TGTGCCAGCAGCTCCGATCCGCCAGGAATCGCCACTGAAGCTTTCTTT
TRBV4-1	.	TRBJ2-1	TRBD2	16	CASSHRRTSGTNEQFF	TGCGCCAGCAGCCACCGAAGGACTAGCGGGACCAATGAGCAGTTCTTC
TRBV29-1	.	TRBJ2-5	TRBD1	15	CSVEAIGGMGETQYF	TGCAGCGTTGAAGCGATAGGGGGCATGGGAGAGACCCAGTACTTC
TRBV18	.	TRBJ1-2	TRBD1	13	CASSPDRVYGYTF	TGTGCCAGCTCACCAGACAGGGTCTATGGCTACACCTTC
TRBV14	.	TRBJ1-2	.	14	CASSQDMAGLGYTF	TGTGCCAGCAGCCAAGATATGGCAGGACTCGGCTACACCTTC
TRBV2	.	TRBJ2-7	.	13	CASSGGNTYEQYF	TGTGCCAGCAGTGGGGGCAACACCTACGAGCAGTACTTC
TRBV6-2/TRBV6-3	.	TRBJ2-7	.	11	CASSIGYEQYF	TGTGCCAGCAGTATCGGCTACGAGCAGTACTTC